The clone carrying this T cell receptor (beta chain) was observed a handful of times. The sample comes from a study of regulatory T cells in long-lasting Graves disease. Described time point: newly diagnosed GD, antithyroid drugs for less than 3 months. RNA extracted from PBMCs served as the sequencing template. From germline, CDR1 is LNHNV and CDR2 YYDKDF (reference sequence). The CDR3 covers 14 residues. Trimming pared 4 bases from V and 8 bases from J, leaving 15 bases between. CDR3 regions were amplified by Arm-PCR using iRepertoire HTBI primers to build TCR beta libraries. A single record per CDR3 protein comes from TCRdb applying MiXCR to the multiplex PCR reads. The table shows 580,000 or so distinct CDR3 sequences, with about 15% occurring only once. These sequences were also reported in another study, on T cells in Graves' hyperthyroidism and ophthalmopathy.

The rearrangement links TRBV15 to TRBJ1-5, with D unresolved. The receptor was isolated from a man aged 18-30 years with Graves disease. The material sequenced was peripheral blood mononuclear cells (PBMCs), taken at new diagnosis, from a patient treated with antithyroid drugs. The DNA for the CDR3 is TGTGCCACCAGCACCGGACGGGCGATCAAGCCCCAGCATTTT. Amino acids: CATSTGRAIKPQHF.